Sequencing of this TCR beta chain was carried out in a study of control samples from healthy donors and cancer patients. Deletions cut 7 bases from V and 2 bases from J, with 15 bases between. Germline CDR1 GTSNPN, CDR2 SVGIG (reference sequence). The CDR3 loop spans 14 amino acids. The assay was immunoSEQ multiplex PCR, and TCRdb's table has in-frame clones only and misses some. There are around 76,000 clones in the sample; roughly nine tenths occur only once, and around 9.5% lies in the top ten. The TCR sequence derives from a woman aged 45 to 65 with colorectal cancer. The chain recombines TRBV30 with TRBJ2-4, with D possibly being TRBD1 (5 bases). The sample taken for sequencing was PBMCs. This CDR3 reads CASHNQGTKNIQYF. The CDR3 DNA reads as TGTGCCTCCCACAATCAGGGTACCAAAAACATTCAGTACTTC.